The T cell receptor beta chain under discussion was sequenced for a study of response to subunit inactivated influenza vaccine. This clonotype has only a few counts. Its target is not known. General study points: Authors proposed each seasonal influenza vaccination draws in few new T cells.

TCRdb re-derived calls from the RT-PCR reads in MiXCR, one entry per CDR3 protein. The sample lists around 480,000 distinct CDR3 sequences, approximately 15% occurring once. Per the germline V gene, CDR1 is ENHRY and CDR2 is SYGVKD. Losses at the gene ends were 10 bases for V and 0 bases for J; bases not matched to a gene: 12. This CDR3 is 15 amino acids long. The starting material was CD4+ T cells sorted from PBMCs, obtained around 2 years after vaccination. This clonotype was obtained from a man aged 45-69 years who received an inactivated influenza vaccine. The chain carries TRBV10-3 and TRBJ2-7, with 7 bases identical to TRBD1. CDR3 sequence: CATTWTGSSSYEQYF. The CDR3, as DNA: TGTGCCACAACTTGGACAGGCTCCAGCTCCTACGAGCAGTACTTC.